This T cell receptor (beta chain) derives from a study of early T cells in non-severe SARS-CoV-2 infection. Study details: Sequenced material consisted of bulk RNA (from unsorted whole blood), and chains were unpaired.

The CDR3 has 12 residues. V was shortened by 1 base and J by 7 bases, with 8 bases between the two germline ends. The germline V gene has CDR1 MNHNY and CDR2 SVGAGI (reference sequence). Via MiXCR, TCRdb re-called the 5' RACE reads, giving one row per CDR3 protein. Found here are some 48,000 distinct CDR3 sequences, more than 6.5% of them singletons; the top ten hold roughly 6%. This clonotype was seen repeatedly, ten times or more. Its antigen is not known. Study-level points and caveats: Database matching using VDJdb favored anti-spike CD8 responses, with private and CD4 specificities left missing.

This sequence joins TRBV6-6 and TRBJ2-7; D might be TRBD1 (5 bases). This clonotype was sampled from an adult who was a healthcare worker with PCR-confirmed SARS-CoV-2 infection or an uninfected control (not recorded which). The sequenced sample was whole blood. The CDR3 DNA reads as TGTGCCAGCAGTTACTTCAGGGATGAGCAGTACTTC. Translated: CASSYFRDEQYF.